Below are 17 T cell receptor beta chains sequenced from a single sample in a study of vaccination and CD4 T cells after COVID-19. Their specific antigens are unknown. CD4+ T cells that had been cultured provided DNA sequenced with the Oncomine TCR Beta short-read assay. From cultured CD4+ T cells, genomic DNA was extracted. In TCRdb, the PCR reads were re-called with MiXCR into one record per CDR3 protein. The table records roughly 9,500 distinct CDR3 sequences, more than 25% of them present only once. Treatment here: approximately nine-day PBMC culture with coronavirus spike peptide pools or control peptides (ViraFEST assay). One should note that the unexposed donor's CD4+ T cells were collected before the COVID-19 pandemic (2011-2018). The material sequenced was CD4+ T cells from blood, cultured in vitro. These receptors all come from a human donor in good health.

This clonotype occurred once. This chain connects TRBV2 to TRBJ2-5; D is perhaps TRBD2 (5 bases). CDR1 and CDR2 from the germline V gene are SNHLY and FYNNEI. Trimming took off 11 bases at V and 5 bases at J, with 21 bases between the two ends. The CDR3 totals 14 residues. Here the CDR3 reads CAAARTRPGETQYF. The CDR3 DNA is TGTGCCGCCGCGCGCACCCGACCGGGGGAGACCCAGTACTTC.

The genes are TRBV19 and TRBJ2-7; a possible D gene is TRBD1 (6 bases). With 4 bases removed from V and 0 bases from J, the gap between germline ends came to 10 bases. The CDR3 has 14 residues. CDR1 and CDR2 from the germline V gene are LNHDA and SQIVND (reference sequence). CDR3 DNA: TGTGCCAGTAGTAGACAGGTGAGCTCCTACGAGCAGTACTTC. Translated, it gives CASSRQVSSYEQYF.

The rearrangement joins TRBV9 to TRBJ2-3; TRBD2 agrees at 10 bases. Germline-derived CDR1 and CDR2 are SGDLS and YYNGEE. This CDR3 has 16 residues. V dropped 4 bases and J dropped 2; count of bases not matched to a gene: 7. The CDR3 DNA follows: TGTGCCAGCAGCCTCACTAGCGGGGCGAACACAGATACGCAGTATTTT. Translation gives CASSLTSGANTDTQYF. The complete variable domain, with remaining parts taken from reference TRBV9 and TRBJ2-3, reads DSGVTQTPKHLITATGQRVTLRCSPRSGDLSVYWYQQSLDQGLQFLIQYYNGEERAKGNILERFSAQQFPDLHSELNLSSLELGDSALYFCASSLTSGANTDTQYFGPGTRLTVL.

V usage is TRBV2 and J usage is TRBJ2-7; TRBD1 might be the D (7 bases). Germline-derived CDR1 and CDR2 are SNHLY and FYNNEI. This CDR3 is 14 amino acids long. The V end was cut by 7 bases, the J end by 4 bases, with 17 bases between. In DNA, the CDR3 is TGTGCCAGCACCAGAACGGCAGGGGGGTACGAGCAGTACTTC. It translates to CASTRTAGGYEQYF.

This chain joins TRBV6-5 and TRBJ1-5, with a tentative D call TRBD1 (5 bases). V lost 3 bases, J lost 6 bases, and 12 bases lay in between. Germline lookup yields CDR1 MNHEY and CDR2 SVGAGI. This CDR3 spans 14 amino acids. The CDR3 is CASSYRGESQPQHF. In DNA, the CDR3 is TGTGCCAGCAGTTATAGGGGAGAAAGTCAGCCCCAGCATTTT.

The rearrangement links TRBV5-8 to TRBJ2-6; D tentatively reads TRBD1 or TRBD2 (6 bases each). Germline CDR1 reads SGHTS; CDR2 reads YDEGEE. Trimming removed 2 bases from V and 3 bases from J, with 15 bases in between. The CDR3 runs 17 residues. CDR3 DNA sequence: TGTGCCAGCAGCTTCGTAGGGGGGAGTGTTGGGGCCAACGTCCTGACTTTC. Its translation: CASSFVGGSVGANVLTF.

This clonotype was observed a handful of times. The chain joins TRBV21-1 to TRBJ2-1. TRBV21-1 is annotated as a pseudogene. The CDR3 runs 11 residues. The CDR3 DNA reads TGTGCCAGCAGCAAAGAGGATGAGCAGTTCTTC. This encodes CASSKEDEQFF.

V usage is TRBV7-8 and J usage is TRBJ2-2; D unresolved. Germline V gene sequence: CDR1 SGHVS, CDR2 FQNEAQ. The CDR3 is 15 residues long. The germline V and J ends were trimmed by 0 bases and 2 bases, with 7 bases remaining between them. CDR3 nucleotide sequence: TGTGCCAGCAGCTTAGCTAGTATTAACACCGGGGAGCTGTTTTTT. It translates to CASSLASINTGELFF.

The V and J genes are TRBV2 and TRBJ2-7; D might be TRBD1 (5 bases). Germline assignment: CDR1 SNHLY and CDR2 FYNNEI. V lost 4 bases, J lost 6 bases, and 10 bases lay in between. The CDR3 runs 12 residues. CDR3 bases: TGTGCCAGCAGTGTTCAGGGCGGCGAGCAGTACTTC. Translated: CASSVQGGEQYF.

The chain uses TRBV28 and TRBJ2-7; D remains ambiguous. Trimming pared 3 bases from V and 4 bases from J, leaving 7 bases between. This CDR3 has 12 amino acids. Looked up from germline, CDR1 is MDHEN and CDR2 is SYDVKM. CDR3 nucleotide sequence: TGTGCCAGCAGTTTCGCCAGATACGAGCAGTACTTC. Its protein product is CASSFARYEQYF.

The chain is built from TRBV20-1 and TRBJ1-6, with D unclear. Trimming stripped 4 bases from V and 5 bases from J, with 12 bases between. Germline lookup yields CDR1 DFQATT and CDR2 SNEGSKA (reference sequence). This CDR3 has 14 amino acids. The CDR3 bases are TGCAGTGCTATCCGTTCCCTCAATAATTCACCCCTCCACTTT. This gives the protein CSAIRSLNNSPLHF.

The gene calls are TRBV5-4 and TRBJ1-2; possibly TRBD1 for D (6 bases). Trimming removed 0 bases at V and 4 bases at J, with 16 bases between. The germline V gene encodes CDR1 SGHNT and CDR2 YYREEE (reference sequence). The CDR3 loop spans 16 amino acids. DNA for the CDR3: TGTGCCAGCAGCTTGGTGGGGACAAGCGGTATCTATGGCTACACCTTC. The encoded protein is CASSLVGTSGIYGYTF. Variable domain in full (rest from reference TRBV5-4 and TRBJ1-2): ETGVTQSPTHLIKTRGQQVTLRCSSQSGHNTVSWYQQALGQGPQFIFQYYREEENGRGNFPPRFSGLQFPNYSSELNVNALELDDSALYLCASSLVGTSGIYGYTFGSGTRLTVV.

This clonotype was observed a handful of times. J is TRBJ2-1 and V is TRBV6-2 or TRBV6-3; perhaps D is TRBD1 or TRBD2 (5 bases each). This CDR3 is 14 amino acids long. Germline assignment: CDR1 MNHEY and CDR2 SVGEGT. Trimming removed 2 bases at V and 8 bases at J, with 13 bases between. The CDR3 protein is CASSYLGGIDEQFF. In DNA form, the CDR3 reads TGTGCCAGCAGTTACCTTGGGGGAATCGATGAGCAGTTCTTC.

This chain links TRBV7-9 with TRBJ2-5; no definite D call. The CDR3 has 14 amino acids. The V end lost 0 bases, the J end lost 3 bases, and 8 bases lay between the germline ends. The germline gives CDR1 SEHNR, CDR2 FQNEAQ (reference sequence). This chain's CDR3 is CASSLASGKETQYF. The CDR3 region has the DNA TGTGCCAGCAGCTTAGCATCTGGGAAAGAGACCCAGTACTTC. Full variable domain (outside the CDR3, taken from reference TRBV7-9 and TRBJ2-5): DTGVSQNPRHKITKRGQNVTFRCDPISEHNRLYWYRQTLGQGPEFLTYFQNEAQLEKSRLLSDRFSAERPKGSFSTLEIQRTEQGDSAMYLCASSLASGKETQYFGPGTRLLVL.

The V and J genes are TRBV10-3 and TRBJ1-3; maybe TRBD1 (6 bases). V lost 7 bases, J lost 2 bases, and 9 bases lay in between. The CDR3 has 13 residues. In germline, CDR1 is ENHRY, CDR2 SYGVKD. CDR3 DNA: TGTGCCATCAAGGGGGGGGCTGGAAACACCATATATTTT. It yields the protein CAIKGGAGNTIYF.

J is TRBJ2-1 and V is TRBV18; 9 bases map to TRBD1. Germline CDR1 is KGHSH and CDR2 is LQKENI. This CDR3 comprises 13 residues. V gave up 6 bases and J gave up 6 bases; unmatched junction bases: 3. The chain's CDR3 is CASSSTGGNEQFF. The CDR3 DNA is TGTGCCAGCTCCTCGACAGGGGGCAATGAGCAGTTCTTC.

This clonotype turned up a few times. This rearrangement joins TRBV6-5 to TRBJ2-7; a possible D gene is TRBD2 (5 bases). Germline V CDR1 and CDR2: MNHEY, SVGAGI. The CDR3 is 13 residues long. V lost 0 bases to trimming and J lost 5 bases, with 8 bases between them. This CDR3 reads CASSYSRGNEQYF. CDR3 DNA sequence: TGTGCCAGCAGTTACTCGAGAGGGAACGAGCAGTACTTC.